A single sample gave rise to the 24 T cell receptor beta chains below, sequenced in a study of spatial heterogeneity in lung cancer. One entry per CDR3 protein results from TCRdb running MiXCR on the 5' RACE reads. The sample has over 95,000 distinct CDR3 sequences, 10% to 12% seen once; the top ten hold 24%. Time point here: blood at routine non-recurrence follow-up after resection. Material: PBMCs, obtained at follow-up. The origin of the receptors is a female donor with early-stage non-small cell lung cancer.

In its sample, this clonotype was seen many times. The chain carries TRBV27 and TRBJ2-1; D possibly corresponds to TRBD2 (5 bases). CDR3 length: 13 amino acids. Germline-derived CDR1 and CDR2 are MNHEY and SMNVEV (reference sequence). The ends were cut back, 3 bases at V and 9 bases at J, with 12 bases in the middle. In nucleotides, the CDR3 is TGTGCCAGCAGTTTCATGAGAGGAGGTGAGCAGTTCTTC. Translation gives CASSFMRGGEQFF.

This clonotype was seen at least ten times. The chain is built from TRBV12-3 or TRBV12-4 and TRBJ1-1; 10 bases agree with TRBD1. The CDR3 totals 14 residues. J was trimmed by 5 bases and V by 6 bases; bases with no gene match: 6. The CDR3 nucleotides read TGTGCCAGCAGGGAAGGACAGGGGGGAACTGAAGCTTTCTTT. Residues: CASREGQGGTEAFF.

J is TRBJ2-7 and V is TRBV7-2; 8 bases line up with TRBD1. V lost 3 bases, J lost 2 bases, and 3 bases stayed unmatched. Germline V gene sequence: CDR1 SGHTA, CDR2 FQGNSA. The CDR3 spans 14 residues. The CDR3 DNA reads as TGTGCCAGCAGCTTCGGACAGGGTCCCTACGAGCAGTACGTC. It translates to CASSFGQGPYEQYV.

The rearrangement uses TRBV9 and TRBJ2-2; the match to TRBD2 covers 8 bases. The germline gives CDR1 SGDLS, CDR2 YYNGEE. J lost 4 bases, V lost 4 bases, and 6 bases had no gene match. The CDR3 runs 15 residues. DNA for the CDR3: TGTGCCAGCAGCCAGACTAGCGCGGGCACCGGGGAGCTGTTTTTT. Its protein product is CASSQTSAGTGELFF.

In this sample, this clonotype turned up a few times. The chain carries TRBV19 and TRBJ1-2; D remains unclear. Germline CDR1 LNHDA, CDR2 SQIVND (reference sequence). The CDR3 has 14 amino acids. V was pared by 0 bases and J by 4 bases, with 9 bases between. CDR3 amino acids: CASSIDRRPYGYTF. The DNA for the CDR3 is TGTGCCAGTAGTATAGACCGCAGGCCCTATGGCTACACCTTC. Full variable domain (rest looked up from reference TRBV19 and TRBJ1-2): DGGITQSPKYLFRKEGQNVTLSCEQNLNHDAMYWYRQDPGQGLRLIYYSQIVNDFQKGDIAEGYSVSREKKESFPLTVTSAQKNPTAFYLCASSIDRRPYGYTFGSGTRLTVV.

This clonotype has more than one count but fewer than ten. The chain has TRBV5-1 and TRBJ2-5; D not certain. V gave up 3 bases and J gave up 7 bases, with 10 bases separating them. CDR1 is SGHRS, CDR2 YFSETQ, per germline. The CDR3 is 12 residues long. The CDR3 loop reads CASSSDPRTQYF. CDR3 bases: TGCGCCAGCAGCTCCGACCCTAGGACCCAGTACTTC.

The V gene is TRBV5-1, the J gene TRBJ1-2, with D possibly being TRBD1 (5 bases). This CDR3 is 17 amino acids long. Germline loops: CDR1 SGHRS, CDR2 YFSETQ. V lost 1 base and J 1 base, leaving 17 bases between the germline ends. Here the CDR3 DNA reads TGCGCCAGCAGCTTGACAGGATCGAGTTACTTTAACTATGGCTACACCTTC. Its protein is CASSLTGSSYFNYGYTF. Full variable domain (remainder filled in from reference TRBV5-1 and TRBJ1-2): KAGVTQTPRYLIKTRGQQVTLSCSPISGHRSVSWYQQTPGQGLQFLFEYFSETQRNKGNFPGRFSGRQFSNSRSEMNVSTLELGDSALYLCASSLTGSSYFNYGYTFGSGTRLTVV.

The chain couples TRBV20-1 to TRBJ1-1; TRBD1 agrees at 7 bases. The CDR3 runs to 12 residues. V was pared by 1 base and J by 9 bases, with 5 bases of the junction left unmatched. Per germline, CDR1 DFQATT and CDR2 SNEGSKA (reference sequence). CDR3 sequence: CSARAHRGQAFF. CDR3 DNA: TGCAGTGCTAGAGCCCACAGGGGCCAAGCTTTCTTT.

This clonotype has a handful of counts. The chain links TRBV7-6 to TRBJ2-7; D is uncertain. CDR1 is SGHVS and CDR2 is FNYEAQ in the germline V gene. This CDR3 comprises 15 residues. V lost 3 bases, J lost 0 bases, and 12 bases lay in between. The CDR3 sequence is CASSFRPQSSYEQYF. CDR3 DNA: TGTGCCAGCAGCTTCCGCCCGCAGAGCTCCTACGAGCAGTACTTC.

This clonotype was recorded at least ten times. The chain couples TRBV3-1 to TRBJ1-3; TRBD1 might be the D (5 bases). CDR3 size: 18 residues. From germline, CDR1 is LGHDT and CDR2 YNNKEL (reference sequence). With 0 bases removed from V and 2 bases from J, the gap between germline ends came to 17 bases. This CDR3 is CASSQDLGTIKPGNTIYF. The DNA of the CDR3 is TGTGCCAGCAGCCAAGATCTTGGGACCATCAAACCTGGAAACACCATATATTTT.

V usage is TRBV19 and J usage is TRBJ1-4; maybe TRBD1 (5 bases). Trimming removed 10 bases at V and 5 bases at J, with 20 bases between. Germline loops: CDR1 LNHDA, CDR2 SQIVND (reference sequence). This CDR3 has 15 amino acids. CDR3 bases: TGTGCCACCCGGACCGGGGGACCCCCCAATGAAAAACTGTTTTTT. Translation gives CATRTGGPPNEKLFF.

V usage is TRBV12-3 or TRBV12-4 and J usage is TRBJ1-3; D is ambiguous. Between the trimmed V and J ends, which lost 3 bases and 8 bases, there was a span of 8 bases. This CDR3 contains 12 residues. CDR3 DNA: TGTGCCAGCAGTTTGTACGGCGACACCATATATTTT. Translation: CASSLYGDTIYF.

The rearrangement links TRBV4-1 to TRBJ1-6; D is ambiguous. Germline CDR1 is MGHRA and CDR2 is YSYEKL. The ends were cut back, 0 bases at V and 7 bases at J, with 4 bases in the middle. The CDR3 totals 13 residues. DNA for the CDR3: TGCGCCAGCAGCCAAGATAACAATTCACCCCTCCACTTT. Residues: CASSQDNNSPLHF.

Ten or more counts support this clonotype. The genes are TRBV20-1 and TRBJ2-3, with 7 bases matching TRBD2. J lost 2 bases, V lost 0 bases, and 5 bases had no gene match. Germline CDR1 reads DFQATT; CDR2 reads SNEGSKA (reference sequence). The CDR3 consists of 15 residues. In DNA form, the CDR3 reads TGCAGTGCTAGAGATGATCTAGCGGTCACAGATACGCAGTATTTT. The encoded protein is CSARDDLAVTDTQYF.

The table lists this clonotype with a few counts. The chain combines TRBV29-1 with TRBJ2-3; TRBD2 agrees at 8 bases. There are 14 residues in the CDR3. V gave up 8 bases and J gave up 2 bases; unmatched junction bases: 9. CDR1 and CDR2 (germline): SQVTM, ANQGSEA. The CDR3 protein is CSTATSAVTDTQYF. The DNA of the CDR3 is TGCAGCACTGCGACTAGCGCAGTCACAGATACGCAGTATTTT.

At least ten counts were recorded for this clonotype. This rearrangement joins TRBV2 to TRBJ1-5; 10 bases map to TRBD1. Germline lookup yields CDR1 SNHLY and CDR2 FYNNEI. V lost 8 bases and J lost 0; bases outside the gene matches: 7. This CDR3 has 16 residues. The CDR3 bases are TGTGCCAGCCAGGGAGGACAGGGGGGTAGCAATCAGCCCCAGCATTTT. This sequence encodes CASQGGQGGSNQPQHF.

Turning to this clonotype: Just one base apart from a much larger clone, this may be a read error. The chain uses TRBV4-2 and TRBJ1-1; no clear D. CDR1 and CDR2 from the germline V gene are LGHNA and YNFKEQ. The CDR3 extends over 15 amino acids. CDR3 sequence reads: CGSSQDPQEDTEAFF. The CDR3 DNA follows: TGTGGCAGCAGCCAAGACCCGCAGGAGGACACTGAAGCTTTCTTT.

Only a few counts were recorded for this clonotype. The gene calls are TRBV11-2 and TRBJ2-2, with 11 bases fitting TRBD2. The V and J ends lost 5 bases and 6 bases, in that order; junction bases with no gene match: 5. The CDR3 totals 15 residues. The germline V gene encodes CDR1 SGHAT and CDR2 FQNNGV. CDR3 region: CASSRSSGRSGELFF. DNA of the CDR3: TGTGCCAGCAGCAGGTCTAGCGGGAGGTCCGGGGAGCTGTTTTTT. The complete variable domain, with remaining parts taken from reference TRBV11-2 and TRBJ2-2, reads EAGVAQSPRYKIIEKRQSVAFWCNPISGHATLYWYQQILGQGPKLLIQFQNNGVVDDSQLPKDRFSAERLKGVDSTLKIQPAKLEDSAVYLCASSRSSGRSGELFFGEGSRLTVL.

This clonotype showed up many times. The J gene is TRBJ2-7, the V gene TRBV28, with D unresolved. The CDR3 has 18 amino acids. Trimming removed 1 base from V and 1 base from J, with 20 bases in between. Germline V gene lookup returns CDR1 MDHEN and CDR2 SYDVKM. CDR3 in DNA: TGTGCCAGCAGTTTATTCGGCAGGCCTAAAAGAGGATCCTACGAGCAGTACTTC. Its protein is CASSLFGRPKRGSYEQYF.

The chain has TRBV2 and TRBJ2-7; no reliable D call. The V gene's germline CDR1 is SNHLY and CDR2 FYNNEI. The CDR3 is made up of 11 amino acids. Trimming pared 8 bases from V and 6 bases from J, leaving 11 bases between. The CDR3 sequence: CASSENSEQYF. CDR3 DNA: TGTGCCAGCTCAGAAAATAGCGAGCAGTACTTC.

The chain links TRBV20-1 to TRBJ1-5; tentatively, D is TRBD1 (6 bases). The CDR3 is 13 amino acids. Per germline, CDR1 DFQATT and CDR2 SNEGSKA (reference sequence). Trimming removed 6 bases from V and 7 bases from J, with 16 bases in between. The chain's CDR3 is CSAQVGGGQPQHF. The CDR3 DNA reads TGCAGTGCACAGGTAGGGGGAGGCCAGCCCCAGCATTTT.

The gene calls are TRBV6-2 or TRBV6-3 and TRBJ1-1; D gene uncertain. This CDR3 has 13 amino acids. Germline V gene data show CDR1 as MNHEY and CDR2 as SVGEGT. V lost 2 bases and J 4 bases, leaving 8 bases between the germline ends. CDR3 sequence: CASSYQTLTEAFF. CDR3 in DNA: TGTGCCAGCAGTTACCAGACCCTCACTGAAGCTTTCTTT.

This clonotype was picked up many times. The V and J genes are TRBV24-1 and TRBJ1-2, with D tentatively TRBD1 (5 bases). Trimming cost V 4 bases and J 2 bases, with 10 bases left between them. This CDR3 contains 14 residues. Germline-derived CDR1 and CDR2 are KGHDR and SFDVKD. Here the CDR3 reads CATSEPTVNYGYTF. The CDR3 DNA sequence: TGTGCCACCAGTGAACCGACAGTAAACTATGGCTACACCTTC.

The CDR3: CASSSKGLPGETQYF. The CDR3 DNA sequence: TGTGCCAGCAGCTCAAAGGGACTACCGGGGGAGACCCAGTACTTC. The rearrangement uses TRBV7-7 and TRBJ2-5, with 7 bases lining up with TRBD2. V dropped 4 bases and J dropped 5; count of bases not matched to a gene: 10. Germline loops: CDR1 SSHAT, CDR2 FNYEAQ (reference sequence). CDR3 length: 15 residues.